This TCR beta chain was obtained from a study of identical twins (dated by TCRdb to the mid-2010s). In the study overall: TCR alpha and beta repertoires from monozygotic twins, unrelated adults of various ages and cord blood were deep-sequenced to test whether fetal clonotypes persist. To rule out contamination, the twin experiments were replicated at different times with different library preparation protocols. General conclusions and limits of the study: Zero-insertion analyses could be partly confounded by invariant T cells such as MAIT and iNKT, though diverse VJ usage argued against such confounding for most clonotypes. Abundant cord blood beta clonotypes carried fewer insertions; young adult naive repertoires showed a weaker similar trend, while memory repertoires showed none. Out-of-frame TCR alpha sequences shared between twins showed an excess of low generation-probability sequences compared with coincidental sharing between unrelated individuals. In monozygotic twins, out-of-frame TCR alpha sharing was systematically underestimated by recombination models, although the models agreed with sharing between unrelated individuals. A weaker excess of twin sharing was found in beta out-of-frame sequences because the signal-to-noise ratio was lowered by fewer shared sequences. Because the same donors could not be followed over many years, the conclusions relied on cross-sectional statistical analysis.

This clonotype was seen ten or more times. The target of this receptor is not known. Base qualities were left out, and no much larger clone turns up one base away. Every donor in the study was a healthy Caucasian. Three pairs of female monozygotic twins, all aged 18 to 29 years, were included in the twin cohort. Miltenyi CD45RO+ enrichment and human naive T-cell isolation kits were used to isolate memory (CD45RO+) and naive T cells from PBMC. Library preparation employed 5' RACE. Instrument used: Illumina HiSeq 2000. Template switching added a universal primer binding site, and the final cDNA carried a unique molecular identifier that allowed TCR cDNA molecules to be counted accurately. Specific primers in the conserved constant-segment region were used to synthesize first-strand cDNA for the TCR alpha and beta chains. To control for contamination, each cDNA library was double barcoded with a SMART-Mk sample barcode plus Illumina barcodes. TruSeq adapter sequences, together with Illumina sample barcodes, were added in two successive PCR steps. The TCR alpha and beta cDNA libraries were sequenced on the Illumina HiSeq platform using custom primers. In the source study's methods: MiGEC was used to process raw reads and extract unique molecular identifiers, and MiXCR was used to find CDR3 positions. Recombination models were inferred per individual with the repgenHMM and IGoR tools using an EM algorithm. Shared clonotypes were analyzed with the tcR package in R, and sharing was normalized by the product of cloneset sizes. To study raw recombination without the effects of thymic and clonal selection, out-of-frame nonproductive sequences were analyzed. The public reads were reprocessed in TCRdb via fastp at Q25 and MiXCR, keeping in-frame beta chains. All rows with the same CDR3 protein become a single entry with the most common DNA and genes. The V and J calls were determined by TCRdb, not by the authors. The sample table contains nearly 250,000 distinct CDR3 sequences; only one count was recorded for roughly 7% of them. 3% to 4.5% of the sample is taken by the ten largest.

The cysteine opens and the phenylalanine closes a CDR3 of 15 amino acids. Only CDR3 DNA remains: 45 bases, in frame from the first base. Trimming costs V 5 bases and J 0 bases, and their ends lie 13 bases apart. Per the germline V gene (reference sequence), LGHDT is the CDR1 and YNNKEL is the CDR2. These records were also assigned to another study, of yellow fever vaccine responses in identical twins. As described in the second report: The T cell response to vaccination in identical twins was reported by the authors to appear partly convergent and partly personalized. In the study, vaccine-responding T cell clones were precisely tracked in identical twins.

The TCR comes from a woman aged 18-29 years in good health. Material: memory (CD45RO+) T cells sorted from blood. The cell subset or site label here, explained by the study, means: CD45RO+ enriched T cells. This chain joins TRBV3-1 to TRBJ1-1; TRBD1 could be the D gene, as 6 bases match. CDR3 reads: CASSKTGPMNTEAFF. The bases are TGTGCCAGCAGCAAAACAGGGCCGATGAACACTGAAGCTTTCTTT.